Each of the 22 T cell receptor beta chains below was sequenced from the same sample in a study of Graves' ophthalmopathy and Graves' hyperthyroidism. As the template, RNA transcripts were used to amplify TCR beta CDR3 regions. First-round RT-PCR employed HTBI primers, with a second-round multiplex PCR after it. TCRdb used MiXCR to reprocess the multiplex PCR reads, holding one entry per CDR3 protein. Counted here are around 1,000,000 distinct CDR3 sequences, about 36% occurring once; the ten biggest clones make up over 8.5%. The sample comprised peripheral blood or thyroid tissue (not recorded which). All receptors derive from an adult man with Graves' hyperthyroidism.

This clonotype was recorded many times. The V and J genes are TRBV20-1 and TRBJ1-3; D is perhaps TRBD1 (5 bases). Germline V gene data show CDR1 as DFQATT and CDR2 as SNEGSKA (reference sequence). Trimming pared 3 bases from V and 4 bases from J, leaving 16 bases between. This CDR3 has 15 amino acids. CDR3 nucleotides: TGCAGTGCTAGGCTAGCGCAGGGTTCGGGAAACACCATATATTTT. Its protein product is CSARLAQGSGNTIYF.

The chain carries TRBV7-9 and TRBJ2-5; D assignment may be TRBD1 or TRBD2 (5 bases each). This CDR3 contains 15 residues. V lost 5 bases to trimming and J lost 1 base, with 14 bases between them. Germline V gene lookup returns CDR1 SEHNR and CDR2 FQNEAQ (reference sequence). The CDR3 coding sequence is TGTGCCAGCAGCGCAGGGACGGAAGCCCAAGAGACCCAGTACTTC. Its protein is CASSAGTEAQETQYF.

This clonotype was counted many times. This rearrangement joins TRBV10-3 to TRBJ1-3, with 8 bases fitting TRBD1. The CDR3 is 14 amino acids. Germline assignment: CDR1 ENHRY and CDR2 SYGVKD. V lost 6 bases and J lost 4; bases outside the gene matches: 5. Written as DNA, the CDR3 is TGTGCCATCAGCCCGACAGGGGAAGGAAACACCATATATTTT. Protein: CAISPTGEGNTIYF.

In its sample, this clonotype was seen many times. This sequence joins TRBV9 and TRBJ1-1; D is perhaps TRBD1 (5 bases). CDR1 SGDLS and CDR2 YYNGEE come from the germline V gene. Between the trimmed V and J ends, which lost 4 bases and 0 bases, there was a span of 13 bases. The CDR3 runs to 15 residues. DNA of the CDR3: TGTGCCAGCAGCCCAGGGCCCGAAATGAACACTGAAGCTTTCTTT. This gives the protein CASSPGPEMNTEAFF.

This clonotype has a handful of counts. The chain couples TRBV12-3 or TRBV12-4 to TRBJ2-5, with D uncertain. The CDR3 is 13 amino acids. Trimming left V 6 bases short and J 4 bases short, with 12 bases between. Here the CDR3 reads CASSRWIRETQYF. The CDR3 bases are TGTGCCAGCAGCCGGTGGATACGAGAGACCCAGTACTTC.

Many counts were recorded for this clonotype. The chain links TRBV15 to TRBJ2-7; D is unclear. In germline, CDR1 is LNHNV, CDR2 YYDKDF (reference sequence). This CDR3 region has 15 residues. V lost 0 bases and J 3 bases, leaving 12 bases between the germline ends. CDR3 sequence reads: CATSRDSRRHYEQYF. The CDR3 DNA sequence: TGTGCCACCAGCAGAGATTCCCGTAGACACTACGAGCAGTACTTC.

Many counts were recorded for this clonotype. CDR3 sequence reads: CASSLVRGGGNSYEQYF. For the CDR3, the DNA is TGTGCCAGCAGCTTAGTCCGGGGCGGGGGGAATTCCTACGAGCAGTACTTC. The V call is TRBV7-8, the J call TRBJ2-7; 8 nucleotides line up with TRBD2. The V and J ends lost 1 base and 1 base, in that order; junction bases with no gene match: 9. This CDR3 contains 17 residues. Germline CDR1 and CDR2: SGHVS and FQNEAQ.

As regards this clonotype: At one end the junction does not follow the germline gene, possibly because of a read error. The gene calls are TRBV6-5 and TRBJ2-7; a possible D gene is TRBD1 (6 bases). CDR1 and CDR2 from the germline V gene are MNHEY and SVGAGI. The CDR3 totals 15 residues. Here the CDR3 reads CASSNLNQGPYGQYF. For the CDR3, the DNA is TGTGCCAGCAGTAACCTCAACCAGGGGCCCTACGGGCAGTACTTC.

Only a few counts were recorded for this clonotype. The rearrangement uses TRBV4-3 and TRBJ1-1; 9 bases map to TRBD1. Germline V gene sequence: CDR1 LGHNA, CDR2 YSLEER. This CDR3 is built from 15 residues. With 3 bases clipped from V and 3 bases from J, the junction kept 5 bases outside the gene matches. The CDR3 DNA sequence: TGCGCCAGCAGCCATAAGACAGGGGGTGACACTGAAGCTTTCTTT. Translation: CASSHKTGGDTEAFF.

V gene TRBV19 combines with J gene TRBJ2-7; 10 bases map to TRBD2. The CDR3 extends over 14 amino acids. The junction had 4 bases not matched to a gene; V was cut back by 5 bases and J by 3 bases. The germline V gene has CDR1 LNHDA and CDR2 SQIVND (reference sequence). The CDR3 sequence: CASSQRGGNYEQYF. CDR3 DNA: TGTGCCAGTAGTCAGCGGGGGGGAAACTACGAGCAGTACTTC.

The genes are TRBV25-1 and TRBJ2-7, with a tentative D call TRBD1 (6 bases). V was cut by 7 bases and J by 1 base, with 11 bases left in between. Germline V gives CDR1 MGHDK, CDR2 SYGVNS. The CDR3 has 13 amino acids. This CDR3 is CASITRGSYEQYF. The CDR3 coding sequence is TGTGCCAGCATTACCAGGGGATCCTACGAGCAGTACTTC.

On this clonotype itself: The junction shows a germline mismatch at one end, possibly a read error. The DNA of the CDR3 is TGCGCCAGCAGCCACCCCCCCGAAGGAGGGGGGATCTACGAGCAGTACTTC. Residues: CASSHPPEGGGIYEQYF. The J gene is TRBJ2-7, the V gene TRBV7-8; D tentatively reads TRBD1 or TRBD2 (6 bases each). CDR1 and CDR2 from the germline V gene are SGHVS and FQNEAQ. The CDR3 totals 17 residues.

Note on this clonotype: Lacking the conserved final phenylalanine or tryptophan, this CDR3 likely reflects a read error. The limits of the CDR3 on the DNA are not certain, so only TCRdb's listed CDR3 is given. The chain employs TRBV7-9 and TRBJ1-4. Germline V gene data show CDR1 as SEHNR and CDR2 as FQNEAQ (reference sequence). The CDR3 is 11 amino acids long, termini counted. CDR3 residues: CASSSLAQTSG.

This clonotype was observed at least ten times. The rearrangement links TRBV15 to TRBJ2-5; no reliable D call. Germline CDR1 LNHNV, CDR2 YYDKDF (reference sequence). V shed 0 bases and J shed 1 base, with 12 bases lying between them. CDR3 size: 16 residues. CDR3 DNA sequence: TGTGCCACCAGCAGAGATCTTAGGACCATCCAAGAGACCCAGTACTTC. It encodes CATSRDLRTIQETQYF.

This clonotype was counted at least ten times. This CDR3 is CASSIQGTEAFF. DNA for the CDR3: TGTGCCAGTAGTATACAGGGCACTGAAGCTTTCTTT. The chain couples TRBV19 to TRBJ1-1, with D perhaps matching TRBD1 (5 bases). Trimming cost V 2 bases and J 4 bases, with 5 bases left between them. The CDR3 runs 12 residues. Looked up from germline, CDR1 is LNHDA and CDR2 is SQIVND (reference sequence).

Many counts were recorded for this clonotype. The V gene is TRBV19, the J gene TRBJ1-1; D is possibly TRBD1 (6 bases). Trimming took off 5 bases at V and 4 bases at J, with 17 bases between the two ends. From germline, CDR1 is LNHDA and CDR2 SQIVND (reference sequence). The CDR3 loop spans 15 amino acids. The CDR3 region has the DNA TGTGCCAGTAGTCCACGGACAGTTTGGTCCACTGAAGCTTTCTTT. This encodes CASSPRTVWSTEAFF.

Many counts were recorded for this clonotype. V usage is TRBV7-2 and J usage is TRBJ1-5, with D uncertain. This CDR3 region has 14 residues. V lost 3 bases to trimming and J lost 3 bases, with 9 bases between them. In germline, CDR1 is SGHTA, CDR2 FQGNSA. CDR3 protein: CASSFGQPNQPQHF. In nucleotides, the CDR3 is TGTGCCAGCAGCTTTGGGCAGCCCAATCAGCCCCAGCATTTT.

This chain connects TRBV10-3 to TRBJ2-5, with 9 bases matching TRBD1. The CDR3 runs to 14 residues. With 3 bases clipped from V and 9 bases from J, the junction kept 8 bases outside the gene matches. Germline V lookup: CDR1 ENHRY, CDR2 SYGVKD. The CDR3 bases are TGTGCCATCAGTGACGGGACAGGGATTCAGCCCCAGTACTTC. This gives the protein CAISDGTGIQPQYF.

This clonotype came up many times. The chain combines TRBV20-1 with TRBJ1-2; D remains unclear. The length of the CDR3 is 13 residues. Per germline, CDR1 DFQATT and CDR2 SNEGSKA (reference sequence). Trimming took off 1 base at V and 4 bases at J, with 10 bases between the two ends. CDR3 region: CSARGEGFYGYTF. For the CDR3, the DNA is TGCAGTGCTAGAGGGGAAGGTTTCTATGGCTACACCTTC.

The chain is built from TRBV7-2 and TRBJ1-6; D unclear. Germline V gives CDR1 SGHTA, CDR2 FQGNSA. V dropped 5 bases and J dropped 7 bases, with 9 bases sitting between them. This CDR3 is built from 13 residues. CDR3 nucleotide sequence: TGTGCCAGCAGCGGCAGTCAGAATTCACCCCTCCACTTT. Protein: CASSGSQNSPLHF.

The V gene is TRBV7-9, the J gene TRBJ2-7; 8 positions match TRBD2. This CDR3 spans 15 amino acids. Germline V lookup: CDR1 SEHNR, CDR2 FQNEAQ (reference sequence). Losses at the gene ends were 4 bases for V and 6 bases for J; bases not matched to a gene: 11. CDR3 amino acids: CASSSESSGFTEQYF. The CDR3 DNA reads TGTGCCAGCAGCTCGGAGTCTAGCGGGTTTACCGAGCAGTACTTC.

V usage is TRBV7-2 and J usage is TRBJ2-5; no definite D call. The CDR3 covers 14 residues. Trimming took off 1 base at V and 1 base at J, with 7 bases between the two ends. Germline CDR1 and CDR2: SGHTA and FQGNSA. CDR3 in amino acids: CASSLVFAQETQYF. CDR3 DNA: TGTGCCAGCAGCTTAGTGTTCGCCCAAGAGACCCAGTACTTC. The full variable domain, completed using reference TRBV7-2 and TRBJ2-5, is GAGVSQSPSNKVTEKGKDVELRCDPISGHTALYWYRQSLGQGLEFLIYFQGNSAPDKSGLPSDRFSAERTGGSVSTLTIQRTQQEDSAVYLCASSLVFAQETQYFGPGTRLLVL.